This TCR beta chain stems from a study of cytomegalovirus exposure and HLA in healthy donors. Overall study results and limits: Roughly uniform sequencing depth across donors was assumed, possibly incorrectly. Productive rates of about 90% or about 30% were seen for most TCR beta V segments in an earlier analysis. With high specificity and sensitivity, the classifier reportedly diagnosed cytomegalovirus status.

The V gene lost 3 bases and the J gene lost 4 bases, with 12 bases spanning the gap. Germline V gives CDR1 MRHNA, CDR2 SNTAGT. The CDR3 is made up of 15 amino acids. The study ran its PCR with 60 Vbeta and 13 Jbeta primers. The protocol was immunoSEQ multiplex PCR, while the TCRdb copy is restricted to in-frame clones and leaves out a portion. This sample has more than 95,000 clones, with roughly 80% found just once. Points on this clone: Its specificity is not known.

The TCR was taken from a woman in her 40s in good health and CMV-seropositive. The chain has TRBV6-4 and TRBJ2-2; D might be TRBD2 (7 bases). Sequencing was carried out using PBMCs. The CDR3 loop is CASSEEGGSTGELFF. In DNA, the CDR3 is TGTGCCAGCAGTGAGGAGGGGGGGAGCACCGGGGAGCTGTTTTTT.